A single TCR beta chain is shown here with its context. Trimming stripped 3 bases from V and 3 bases from J, with 21 bases between. The CDR3 runs 17 residues. Germline assignment: CDR1 MNHEY and CDR2 SVGEGT. These data belong to a study of T cell responses to AZD1222 COVID-19 vaccine. Clones were sequenced by immunoSEQ multiplex PCR, and TCRdb holds only the in-frame ones, with some missing. The sample consists of 90,000 to 150,000 clones, 88% of them appearing once. The rearrangement joins TRBV6-2 or TRBV6-3 to TRBJ2-7; a weak D match, TRBD1 (6 bases). This receptor was obtained from an adult who received the AZD1222 COVID-19 vaccine. The sample consisted of peripheral blood, taken 28 days after the second AZD1222 dose. This chain's CDR3 is CASSYPTTRDIYYEQYF. The CDR3 DNA sequence: TGTGCCAGCAGTTATCCCACCACCCGGGACATATACTACGAGCAGTACTTC.